This T cell receptor beta chain was observed in a study of blood T cell repertoires in COVID-19. Study background: Sites in the United States, Italy and Spain provided acute and convalescent COVID-19 samples. The cDNA or gDNA used as material had been derived from T cells, B-cell-depleted T cells, or PBMCs.

As originally analysed: Quantification of nucleated cells was approximated via reference gene primer amplification. Profiled with immunoSEQ multiplex PCR; TCRdb holds only in-frame clones, not every one. V and J calls and clone size come straight from that table; D and trimming were deduced from the DNA. The table has 250,000 to 300,000 clones, approximately 89% seen once. Germline values: CDR1 GTSNPN, CDR2 SVGIG (reference sequence). CDR3 length: 13 residues. V was clipped by 5 bases and J by 4 bases, with 14 bases between them. The gene calls are TRBV30 and TRBJ1-2; a possible D gene is TRBD1 (6 bases). The TCR originated in a woman between 40 and 50 years old who had recovered from COVID-19. The sample was peripheral blood. CDR3 residues: CAWEGDLTYGYTF. The DNA of the CDR3 is TGTGCCTGGGAGGGGGACCTTACCTATGGCTACACCTTC. Based on the CDR3 plus reference TRBV30 and TRBJ1-2, the full variable domain is SQTIHQWPATLVQPVGSPLSLECTVEGTSNPNLYWYRQAAGRGLQLLFYSVGIGQISSEVPQNLSASRPQDRQFILSSKKLLLSDSGFYLCAWEGDLTYGYTFGSGTRLTVV.